This TCR beta chain was obtained from a study of blood T cell repertoires in COVID-19. As for the study in general: Acute and convalescent COVID-19 specimens originated in the United States, Italy and Spain. PBMCs, B-cell-depleted T cells, or T cells were the source of the cDNA or gDNA that made up the material.

Authors' data handling: Amplified reference gene primers provided the basis for estimating nucleated cell counts. Profiled with immunoSEQ multiplex PCR; TCRdb holds only in-frame clones, not every one. The DNA gave D and trimming, while V, J and clone size come from that table. The data hold 100,000 or so clones, with 81% observed a single time. The sequence was collected from an elderly man with acute or convalescent COVID-19. Sequencing was carried out using peripheral blood.

CDR3 protein: CASSLTHDSRNSPLHF. Here the CDR3 DNA reads TGTGCCAGCAGTCTAACGCATGACAGCAGGAATTCACCCCTCCACTTT. This sequence joins TRBV7-2 and TRBJ1-6; possibly TRBD1 for D (5 bases). Germline V gene sequence: CDR1 SGHTA, CDR2 FQGNSA. The CDR3 runs to 16 residues. V lost 6 bases, J lost 7 bases, and 19 bases lay in between.